This is a list of T cell receptor beta chains from one sample in a study of technical replicates of blood from a handful of donors. TCRdb's copy holds only in-frame clones and misses some; the assay was immunoSEQ multiplex PCR. The top ten hold 0.41% of the sample, which has more than 60,000 clones, 93% seen once. Material for sequencing was T cells isolated from PBMCs. All receptors derive from a human donor in good health. The CDR3 runs from the conserved cysteine through the conserved F or W. Fields, in order: D gene, J gene, clone size, V gene, CDR3 protein, CDR3 DNA. A D gene is named only where the DNA matches it firmly. A row's size may be missing; if present it is once, few, many or a size class.

>NA|TRBJ1-1|NA|TRBV6-1
CASSGTANTEAFF
TGTGCCAGCAGTGGGACAGCAAACACTGAAGCTTTCTTT
>NA|TRBJ1-1|NA|TRBV28
CASSFAGARAFF
TGTGCCAGCAGTTTCGCAGGGGCGCGAGCTTTCTTT
>NA|TRBJ1-1|NA|TRBV11-2
CASSLDLYAFF
TGTGCCAGCAGCTTAGATCTATACGCTTTCTTT
>NA|TRBJ2-7|NA|TRBV11-2
CASSLSSSHEQYF
TGTGCCAGCAGCTTAAGTAGCAGCCACGAGCAGTACTTC
>NA|TRBJ2-7|NA|TRBV19
CASSIASSNTYEQYF
TGTGCCAGTAGTATAGCCTCATCCAACACCTACGAGCAGTACTTC
>NA|TRBJ2-6|NA|TRBV6-5
CASRPGLGANVLTF
TGTGCCAGCAGGCCAGGGTTAGGGGCCAACGTCCTGACTTTC
>TRBD1|TRBJ2-7|once|TRBV6-1
CASSGDRGYEQYF
TGTGCCAGCAGTGGGGACAGGGGCTACGAGCAGTACTTC
>NA|TRBJ1-1|NA|TRBV4-1
CASSQDSGFPEAFF
TGCGCCAGCAGCCAAGATTCAGGTTTCCCTGAAGCTTTCTTT
>NA|TRBJ2-3|NA|TRBV12-5
CASGFPNPSDTQYF
TGTGCTAGTGGTTTCCCAAATCCATCAGATACGCAGTATTTT
>TRBD1|TRBJ2-7|NA|TRBV28
CASSQTGESYEQYF
TGTGCCAGCAGCCAGACAGGGGAGTCCTACGAGCAGTACTTC
>TRBD1|TRBJ1-2|few|TRBV18
CASSLDRNGYTF
TGTGCCAGCTCACTGGACAGGAATGGCTACACCTTC
>NA|TRBJ2-1|NA|TRBV4-1
CASSQDRGSNEQFF
TGCGCCAGCAGCCAAGATCGGGGAAGCAATGAGCAGTTCTTC
>NA|TRBJ1-4|NA|TRBV13
CASSFGTGREKLFF
TGTGCCAGCAGCTTTGGGACTGGGCGTGAAAAACTGTTTTTT
>NA|TRBJ2-1|NA|TRBV29-1
CSVLPGNEQFF
TGCAGCGTCTTGCCAGGCAATGAGCAGTTCTTC
>NA|TRBJ2-1|NA|TRBV6-1
CASKEITSTYEQFF
TGTGCCAGCAAAGAGATAACTAGTACCTATGAGCAGTTCTTC
>NA|TRBJ1-1|NA|TRBV11-2
CASSFWLGHPYTEAFF
TGTGCCAGCAGCTTTTGGCTCGGACACCCCTACACTGAAGCTTTCTTT
>TRBD2|TRBJ2-2|NA|TRBV7-2
CASTLSSGRASGELFF
TGTGCCAGCACCCTTAGTAGCGGGAGGGCCTCCGGGGAGCTGTTTTTT
>NA|TRBJ2-7|NA|TRBV5-1
CASSLGEEIRTGEQYF
TGCGCCAGCAGCTTGGGTGAGGAGATCCGCACGGGCGAGCAGTACTTC
>TRBD1|TRBJ2-1|NA|TRBV19
CASREPGQGSGNEQFF
TGTGCCAGTAGGGAACCGGGACAGGGCTCCGGGAATGAGCAGTTCTTC
>TRBD2|TRBJ2-7|NA|TRBV4-1
CASSQVSGSIPPYEQYF
TGCGCCAGCAGCCAAGTTAGCGGGAGTATTCCCCCCTACGAGCAGTACTTC
>TRBD1|TRBJ1-2|NA|TRBV7-9
CASSPRDRGIDGYTF
TGTGCCAGCAGCCCCAGGGACAGGGGGATAGATGGCTACACCTTC
>TRBD1|TRBJ1-1|NA|TRBV6-5
CASRGQEQNTEAFF
TGTGCCAGCAGGGGACAGGAACAGAACACTGAAGCTTTCTTT
>TRBD2|TRBJ2-7|NA|TRBV5-1
CASSLNGGGTYEQYF
TGCGCCAGCAGCTTGAATGGGGGGGGTACCTACGAGCAGTACTTC
>NA|TRBJ2-2|NA|TRBV30
CAWSALAVDTGELFF
TGTGCCTGGAGTGCACTAGCAGTAGACACCGGGGAGCTGTTTTTT
>NA|TRBJ2-7|once|TRBV6-5
CASSYKAFSYEQYF
TGTGCCAGCAGTTACAAAGCGTTCTCCTACGAGCAGTACTTC
>TRBD1|TRBJ2-2|NA|TRBV10-3
CAISEQGASRTGELFF
TGTGCCATCAGTGAACAGGGGGCAAGTCGGACCGGGGAGCTGTTTTTT
>NA|TRBJ1-2|NA|TRBV19
CASSIQGREHYGYTF
TGTGCCAGTAGTATTCAGGGCAGAGAGCACTATGGCTACACCTTC
>TRBD1|TRBJ2-7|NA|TRBV4-1
CASSQGGQGYYEQYF
TGCGCCAGCAGCCAAGGGGGACAGGGGTACTACGAGCAGTACTTC